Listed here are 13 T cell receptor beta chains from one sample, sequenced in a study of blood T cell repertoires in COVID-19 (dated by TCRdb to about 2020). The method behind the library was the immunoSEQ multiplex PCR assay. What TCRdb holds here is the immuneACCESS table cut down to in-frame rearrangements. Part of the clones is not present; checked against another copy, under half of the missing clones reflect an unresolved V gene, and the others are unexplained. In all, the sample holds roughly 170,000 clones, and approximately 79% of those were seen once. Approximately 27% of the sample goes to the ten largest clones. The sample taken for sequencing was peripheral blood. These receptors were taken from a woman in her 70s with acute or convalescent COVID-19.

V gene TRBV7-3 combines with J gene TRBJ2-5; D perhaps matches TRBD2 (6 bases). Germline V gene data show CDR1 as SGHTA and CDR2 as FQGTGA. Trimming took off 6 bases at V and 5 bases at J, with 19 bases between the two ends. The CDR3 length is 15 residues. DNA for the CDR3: TGTGCCAGCAGTCAGGAGGCTAGCGCCCGGGAGACCCAGTACTTC. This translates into CASSQEASARETQYF.

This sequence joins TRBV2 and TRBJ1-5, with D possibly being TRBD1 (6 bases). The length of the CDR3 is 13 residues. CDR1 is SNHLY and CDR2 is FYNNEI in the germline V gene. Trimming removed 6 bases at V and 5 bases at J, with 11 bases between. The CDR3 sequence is CASSRGLYQPQHF. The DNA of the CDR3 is TGTGCCAGCAGCAGGGGCCTGTATCAGCCCCAGCATTTT.

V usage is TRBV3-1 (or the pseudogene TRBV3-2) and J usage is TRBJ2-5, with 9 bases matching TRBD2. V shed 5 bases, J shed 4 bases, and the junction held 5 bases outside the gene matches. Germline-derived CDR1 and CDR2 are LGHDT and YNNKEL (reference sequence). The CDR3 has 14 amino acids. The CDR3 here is CASSLAGVGETQYF. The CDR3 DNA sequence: TGTGCCAGCAGCTTAGCGGGAGTAGGAGAGACCCAGTACTTC.

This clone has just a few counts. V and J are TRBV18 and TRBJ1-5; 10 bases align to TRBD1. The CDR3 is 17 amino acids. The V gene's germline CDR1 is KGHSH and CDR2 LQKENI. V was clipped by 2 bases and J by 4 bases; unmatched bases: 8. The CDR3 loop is CASSPAHGTGVNQPQHF. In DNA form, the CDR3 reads TGTGCCAGCTCACCAGCCCACGGGACAGGGGTTAATCAGCCCCAGCATTTT.

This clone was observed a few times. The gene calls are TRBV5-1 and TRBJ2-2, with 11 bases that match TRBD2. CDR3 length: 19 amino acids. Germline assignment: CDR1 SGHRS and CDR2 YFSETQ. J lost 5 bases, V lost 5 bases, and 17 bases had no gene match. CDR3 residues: CASSGTGGTSGPLTGELFF. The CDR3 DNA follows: TGCGCCAGCAGTGGGACAGGAGGGACTAGCGGCCCCTTAACCGGGGAGCTGTTTTTT.

The CDR3: CAWSDTGTEHGYTF. Here the CDR3 DNA reads TGTGCCTGGAGTGACACCGGGACAGAGCATGGCTACACCTTC. The J gene is TRBJ1-2, the V gene TRBV30; 7 nucleotides agree with TRBD1. Germline trimming cut 1 base from V and 6 bases from J; bases unmatched to any gene: 8. Germline CDR1 is GTSNPN and CDR2 is SVGIG (reference sequence). The CDR3 spans 14 residues. The complete variable domain, with remaining parts taken from reference TRBV30 and TRBJ1-2, reads SQTIHQWPATLVQPVGSPLSLECTVEGTSNPNLYWYRQAAGRGLQLLFYSVGIGQISSEVPQNLSASRPQDRQFILSSKKLLLSDSGFYLCAWSDTGTEHGYTFGSGTRLTVV.

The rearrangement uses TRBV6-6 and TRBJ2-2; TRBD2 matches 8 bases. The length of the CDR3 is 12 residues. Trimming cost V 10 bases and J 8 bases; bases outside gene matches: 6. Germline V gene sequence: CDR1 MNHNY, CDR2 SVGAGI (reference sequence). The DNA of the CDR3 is TGTGCCACACGGGAGGGCCTTGGGGAGCTGTTTTTT. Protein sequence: CATREGLGELFF.

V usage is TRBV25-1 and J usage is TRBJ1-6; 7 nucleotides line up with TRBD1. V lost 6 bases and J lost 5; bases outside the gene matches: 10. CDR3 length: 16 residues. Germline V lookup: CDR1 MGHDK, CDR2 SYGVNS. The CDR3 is CASRDQIQGDNSPLHF. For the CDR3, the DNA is TGTGCCAGCAGGGATCAAATCCAGGGGGATAATTCACCCCTCCACTTT.

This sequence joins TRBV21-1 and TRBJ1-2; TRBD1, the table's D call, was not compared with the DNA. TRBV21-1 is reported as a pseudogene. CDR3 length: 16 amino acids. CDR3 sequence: CASSKVPGQANYGYTF. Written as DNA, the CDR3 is TGTGCCAGCAGCAAGGTACCGGGACAAGCTAACTATGGCTACACCTTC.

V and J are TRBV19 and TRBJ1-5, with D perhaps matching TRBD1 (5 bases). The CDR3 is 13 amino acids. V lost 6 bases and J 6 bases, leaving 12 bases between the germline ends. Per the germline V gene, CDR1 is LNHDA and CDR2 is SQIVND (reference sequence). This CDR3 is CASRGQGSQPQHF. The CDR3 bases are TGTGCCAGTAGGGGGCAGGGTAGTCAGCCCCAGCATTTT.

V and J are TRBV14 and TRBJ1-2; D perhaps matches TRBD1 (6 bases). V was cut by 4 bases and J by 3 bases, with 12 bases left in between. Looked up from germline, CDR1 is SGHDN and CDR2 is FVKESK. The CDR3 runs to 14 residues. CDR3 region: CASSRADSHYGYTF. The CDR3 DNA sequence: TGTGCCAGCAGCCGAGCGGACAGTCACTATGGCTACACCTTC.

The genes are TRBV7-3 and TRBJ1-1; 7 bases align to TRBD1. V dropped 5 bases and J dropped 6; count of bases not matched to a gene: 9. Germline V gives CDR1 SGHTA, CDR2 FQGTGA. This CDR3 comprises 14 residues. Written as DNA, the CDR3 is TGTGCCAGCAGCCCCGAACAGGGGAGGCCTGAAGCTTTCTTT. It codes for CASSPEQGRPEAFF.

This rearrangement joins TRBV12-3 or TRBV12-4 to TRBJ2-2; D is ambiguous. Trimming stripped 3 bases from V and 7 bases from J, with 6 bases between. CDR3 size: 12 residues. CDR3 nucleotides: TGTGCCAGCAGTTTCCCTCTCGGGGAGCTGTTTTTT. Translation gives CASSFPLGELFF.